The T cell receptor beta chain described here comes from a study of cytomegalovirus exposure and HLA in healthy donors (dated by TCRdb to the late 2010s). For context, the study as a whole: According to an earlier analysis of 587 of the donors, 150 million to 200 million T cells yielded 120 million or so unique TCR beta sequences and approximately 280 Gb of sequence data. Of the 300 to 500 genotyped donors, roughly 76% were placed in the genetic ancestry cluster associated with self-reported Caucasian donors. Donor age, sex, ethnicity and CMV serostatus were compiled alongside the repertoire data. Besides the first cohort of hundreds of subjects, a separate validation cohort made up of over 100 different subjects was used. An earlier analysis of 587 of the donors used high-throughput TCR beta sequencing to judge whether each TCR beta V gene segment behaved as functional or pseudogenic. In a later genetic analysis, genome-wide SNP genotypes for about 65% of the roughly 670 donors were used, and that subset was treated as a discovery cohort. The T cell repertoires of several hundred subjects were profiled by immunosequencing and related to cytomegalovirus serostatus. Rather than drawing on any new phenotypic data, the later analysis identified candidate immune exposures from TCR beta sequences and the way those sequences occurred across donors. Roughly 300 gigabases of sequencing data and tens of millions of unique TCR sequences were included in an early release covering about 700 HLA-typed donors. High-throughput TCR immunosequencing, statistical association of individual TCRs with disease status, and machine learning were combined to predict cytomegalovirus infection status. The aim of the study was to test whether cataloging public T cell receptors could identify signatures of past pathogen exposure. On average, around 230,000 unique TCR beta nucleotide sequences were sequenced per donor among 350 to 400 genotyped donors of the cohort, with roughly 18% of those sequences being non-productive. Typing coverage varied by locus: about 620-640 donors for A, B, C, DRB1 and DQB1; approximately 560 for DQA1; over 600 for DPA1; 450 to 480 for DPB1. Both class I and class II loci were covered by HLA typing, at four-digit resolution. All discovery cohort repertoires had been generated on a single sequencing platform. Roughly 5 DR-DQ haplotypes were handled as single units for association and clustering, since linkage in the cohort was strong. A later analysis re-examined previously published TCR beta repertoires from roughly 650 donors and added high-resolution HLA genotyping to investigate patterns of TCR occurrence.

Comment on this clone: Which antigen it targets is not known.

In total, 500 to 700 healthy bone marrow donors made up the cohort. At the time of sampling, all cohort members were nominally healthy, though unrecorded immune exposures were likely present. The donor was CMV seronegative and belonged to the group of 350 to 400 seronegative cohort members. Each donor provided a peripheral blood sample, and peripheral blood mononuclear cells were used for TCR beta sequencing. Genomic DNA extraction from the blood cell samples was performed with the Qiagen DNeasy Blood Extraction Kit. The protocol used for the library was the immunoSEQ multiplex PCR assay. For the multiplex PCR, a mixture combining 60 forward primers for TCR Vbeta segments and 13 reverse primers for TCR Jbeta segments was used. Amplification of the CDR3 region of rearranged TCR beta genes was performed with a multiplex PCR assay on genomic DNA. On the Illumina HiSeq System, the amplified TCR beta libraries were sequenced as 87-base-pair reads. As for the authors' bioinformatics: A later analysis tallied approximately 87 million unique TCR beta chains across the 700 or so repertoires, and about 10 million of those chains were shared by two or more donors. To remove PCR and sequencing errors, raw reads were error-corrected and collapsed into unique sequences using a nearest-neighbor algorithm that merged closely related sequences. V, D and J gene segments were assigned by aligning CDR3 sequences to IMGT reference sequences. For a sequence to be retained, a match of at least six nucleotides to both a V gene segment and a J gene segment was required. Rearrangements were classified as productive when the CDR3 lacked stop codons and remained in frame with V and J, and all other rearrangements were classified as non-productive. Following IMGT convention, CDR3 was defined as the stretch from the second conserved V-encoded cysteine up to the conserved J-encoded phenylalanine. Sequences without an unambiguous match to a single V gene segment were excluded from the earlier analysis of 587 of the donors. An earlier analysis of 587 of the donors classified V segments as functional when productive rearrangements were above 56.7% and as segregating when the standard deviation between donors was above 5%. A statistical classification framework was built for diagnosing cytomegalovirus status from the catalog of TCR beta chain sequences. A later analysis assigned V and J genes by comparing TCR nucleotide sequences with IMGT/GENE-DB human TR gene sequences. A later analysis assigned CDR3 sequences and most-parsimonious VDJ recombination scenarios with the TCRdist pipeline. In a later analysis, each TCR beta chain was defined by its CDR3 amino acid sequence together with its V-gene family, and reads lacking a unique V-gene family were excluded. To address suspected cross-contamination and a sequencing artifact, a later analysis removed approximately 590 highly shared, low-generation-probability nucleotide sequences. For each public chain, a later analysis derived a clonal expansion index from normalized ranks of inferred template counts within each repertoire. A later analysis computed generation probabilities with a VDJ recombination model fitted to out-of-frame rearrangements, and checked the results against IGoR. A later analysis scored TCR-TCR, TCR-HLA and TCR-CMV co-occurrence with hypergeometric tests, applying a repertoire-size bias correction to TCR pairs. In a later analysis, false discovery rates were estimated by permuting HLA or CMV assignments 20 times. In a later analysis, co-occurring TCRs were grouped using DBSCAN, with TCRdist sequence similarity added in when clustering inside HLA-allele-positive subsets. Repertoires with fewer than 30,000 or more than 120,000 public chains were left out of co-occurrence clustering, as were about five repertoires with anomalous nucleotide sharing. The immuneACCESS repertoire file appears here via TCRdb, limited to in-frame rearrangements. These files lack a portion of the clones; in checked studies, under half of the deficit traces to unresolved V genes, and the cause of the others is not known. V and J calls and clone size are given by that table; D and trimming were obtained from the DNA. Per the sample table, the count is 96,000 or so clones. Together, the top ten hold 3.4% of the sample.

The CDR1 and CDR2 encoded by the germline V gene are SNHLY and FYNNEI. Counted from cysteine to phenylalanine, this CDR3 has 15 amino acids. Solely the CDR3 DNA is kept, with 45 bases framed from the first base. V loses 7 bases at its end and J loses 8 bases; junction bases beyond the gene matches: 12. Study-wide findings and limitations: In a later analysis, the rate of TCR association differed among HLA loci, with DRB1 alleles having the most associated TCRs and HLA-C alleles having the fewest. According to the authors, the approach could potentially be generalized to other disease states and immunological phenotypes. Most TCR sequences were observed very rarely across donors, whereas some public TCRs were present in many individuals. Sequencing depth was assumed to be roughly uniform across donors in the presence/absence analyses, though that assumption may not hold. The study gave a list of some 150 TCR beta chains associated with cytomegalovirus. In a later analysis, HLA-associated TCR beta chains were found to be more clonally expanded and to have lower generation probabilities than equally common non-associated chains. Compared with the approximately 670-donor mean, donors in an Asian-associated ancestry cluster had fewer N-insertions in productive TCRs, according to a later genetic analysis. In an earlier analysis of under 600 of the donors, most TCR beta V segments were observed in productive rearrangements about 90% or about 30% of the time, broadly matching IMGT annotations. In vitro tests confirmed that a few of the cytomegalovirus-associated TCR beta chains recognize cytomegalovirus antigens. Because HLA typing was missing for some donors at each locus, association tests included only the typed subset. Because counts were too low, seventeen rarely observed V segments, including chromosome 9 orphons, were excluded from the earlier analysis of roughly 580 of the donors. Linkage disequilibrium might explain the correlated functional status among segregating V segments, but an unknown experimental factor could not be ruled out. According to a later analysis, most CMV-associated TCR beta chains appeared to be HLA-restricted, and the HLA associations seemed to be driven largely by CMV exposure. A further reported finding was that TCR beta sequences accurately predicted the HLA-A and HLA-B alleles for most subjects in the first cohort. Strong co-occurrence of HLA alleles, especially DR and DQ, made assigning TCR associations to individual alleles difficult. This cohort had only TCR beta chains sequenced, and the lack of alpha or paired-chain data limited which features could be detected. Immune exposure information for the cohort was limited to CMV serostatus. The 87-base-pair reads could not distinguish some IMGT-functional V segments, including TRBV6-2 and TRBV6-3, so those segments were excluded. In a later analysis, more than 15,000 TCR beta sequences were associated with specific HLA alleles at a false discovery rate of 0.05. A later analysis reported that several top co-occurrence clusters appeared linked to parvovirus B19, influenza, CMV and Epstein-Barr virus. V-gene and J-gene trimming of TCR beta chains was associated with a missense DCLRE1C variant in a later genetic analysis, and the association was replicated in an independent cohort. Cytomegalovirus status was reported to be diagnosed by the classifier with high specificity and sensitivity in both the original and validation cohorts. A cluster of highly shared sequence variants was judged likely to represent a technical artifact of the sequencing pipeline.

The TCR originated in a woman aged 25 to 45 in good health and CMV-seronegative. Recombination joined TRBV2 with TRBJ1-5, with 9 central nucleotides matching TRBD1. The sequenced sample was PBMCs. Here is the DNA: TGTGCCAGCAAGCGGGACAGGGTTCTCGCGGAGCCCCAGCATTTT. The encoded protein is CASKRDRVLAEPQHF. When the CDR3 is completed using the reference TRBV2 and TRBJ1-5 genes on either side, the full variable domain is EPEVTQTPSHQVTQMGQEVILRCVPISNHLYFYWYRQILGQKVEFLVSFYNNEISEKSEIFDDQFSVERPDGSNFTLKIRSTKLEDSAMYFCASKRDRVLAEPQHFGDGTRLSIL.